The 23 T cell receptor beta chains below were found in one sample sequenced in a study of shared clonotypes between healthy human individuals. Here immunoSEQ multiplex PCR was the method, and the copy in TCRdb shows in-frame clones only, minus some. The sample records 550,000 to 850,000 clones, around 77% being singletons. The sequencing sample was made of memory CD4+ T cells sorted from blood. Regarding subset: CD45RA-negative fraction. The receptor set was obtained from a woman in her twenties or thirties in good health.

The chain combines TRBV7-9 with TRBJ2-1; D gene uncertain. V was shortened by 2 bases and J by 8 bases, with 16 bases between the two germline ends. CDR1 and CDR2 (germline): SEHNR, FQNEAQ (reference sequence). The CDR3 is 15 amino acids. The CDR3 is CASSLLRLNNDEQFF. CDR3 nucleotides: TGTGCCAGCAGCTTACTAAGATTGAATAATGATGAGCAGTTCTTC.

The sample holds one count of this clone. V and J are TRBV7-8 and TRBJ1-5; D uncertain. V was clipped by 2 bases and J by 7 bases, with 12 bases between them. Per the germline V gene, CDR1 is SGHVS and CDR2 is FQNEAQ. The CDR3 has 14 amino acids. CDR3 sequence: CASSLSGGRQPQHF. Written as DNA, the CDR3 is TGTGCCAGCAGCTTAAGCGGTGGGAGGCAGCCCCAGCATTTT.

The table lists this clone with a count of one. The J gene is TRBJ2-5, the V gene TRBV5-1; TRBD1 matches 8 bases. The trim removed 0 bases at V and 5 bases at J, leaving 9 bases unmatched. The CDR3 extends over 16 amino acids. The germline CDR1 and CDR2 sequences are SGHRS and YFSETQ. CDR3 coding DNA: TGCGCCAGCAGCTTGGCCGTGACAGGGGCGGCGGAGACCCAGTACTTC. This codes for CASSLAVTGAAETQYF. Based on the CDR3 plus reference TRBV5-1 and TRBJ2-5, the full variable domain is KAGVTQTPRYLIKTRGQQVTLSCSPISGHRSVSWYQQTPGQGLQFLFEYFSETQRNKGNFPGRFSGRQFSNSRSEMNVSTLELGDSALYLCASSLAVTGAAETQYFGPGTRLLVL.

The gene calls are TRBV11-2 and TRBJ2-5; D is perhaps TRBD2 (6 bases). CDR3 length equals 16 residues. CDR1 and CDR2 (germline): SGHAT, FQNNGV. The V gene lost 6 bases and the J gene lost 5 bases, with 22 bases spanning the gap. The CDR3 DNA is TGTGCCAGCAGTATCACGAGGCTGGGAGGCGGGGAGACCCAGTACTTC. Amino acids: CASSITRLGGGETQYF. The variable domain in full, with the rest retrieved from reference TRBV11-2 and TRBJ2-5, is EAGVAQSPRYKIIEKRQSVAFWCNPISGHATLYWYQQILGQGPKLLIQFQNNGVVDDSQLPKDRFSAERLKGVDSTLKIQPAKLEDSAVYLCASSITRLGGGETQYFGPGTRLLVL.

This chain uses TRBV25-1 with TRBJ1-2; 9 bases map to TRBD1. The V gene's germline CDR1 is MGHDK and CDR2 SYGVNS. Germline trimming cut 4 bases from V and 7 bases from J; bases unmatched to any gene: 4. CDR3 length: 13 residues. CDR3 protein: CASSAWDRAGYTF. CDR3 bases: TGTGCCAGCAGTGCCTGGGACAGGGCTGGCTACACCTTC.

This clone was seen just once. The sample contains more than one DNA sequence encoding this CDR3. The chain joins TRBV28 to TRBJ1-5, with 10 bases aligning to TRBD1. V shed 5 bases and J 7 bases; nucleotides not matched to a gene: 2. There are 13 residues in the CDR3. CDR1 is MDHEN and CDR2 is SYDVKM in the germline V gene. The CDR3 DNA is TGTGCCAGCAGTGGGACAGGGGTACAGCCCCAGCATTTT. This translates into CASSGTGVQPQHF.

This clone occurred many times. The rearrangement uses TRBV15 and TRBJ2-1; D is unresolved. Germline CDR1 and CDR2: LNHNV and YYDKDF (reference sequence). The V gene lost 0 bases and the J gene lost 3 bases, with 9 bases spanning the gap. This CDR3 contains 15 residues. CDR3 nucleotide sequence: TGTGCCACCAGCAGAGATCGCCTCGACTACAATGAGCAGTTCTTC. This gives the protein CATSRDRLDYNEQFF. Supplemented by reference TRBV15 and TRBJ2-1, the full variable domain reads DAMVIQNPRYQVTQFGKPVTLSCSQTLNHNVMYWYQQKSSQAPKLLFHYYDKDFNNEADTPDNFQSRRPNTSFCFLDIRSPGLGDTAMYLCATSRDRLDYNEQFFGPGTRLTVL.

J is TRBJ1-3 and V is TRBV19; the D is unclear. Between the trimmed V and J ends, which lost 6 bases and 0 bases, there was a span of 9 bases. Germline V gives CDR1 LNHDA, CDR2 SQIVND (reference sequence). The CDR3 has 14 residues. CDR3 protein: CASRRASSGNTIYF. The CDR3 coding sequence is TGTGCCAGTAGGCGCGCGAGCTCTGGAAACACCATATATTTT. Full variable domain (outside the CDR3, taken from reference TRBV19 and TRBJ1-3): DGGITQSPKYLFRKEGQNVTLSCEQNLNHDAMYWYRQDPGQGLRLIYYSQIVNDFQKGDIAEGYSVSREKKESFPLTVTSAQKNPTAFYLCASRRASSGNTIYFGEGSWLTVV.

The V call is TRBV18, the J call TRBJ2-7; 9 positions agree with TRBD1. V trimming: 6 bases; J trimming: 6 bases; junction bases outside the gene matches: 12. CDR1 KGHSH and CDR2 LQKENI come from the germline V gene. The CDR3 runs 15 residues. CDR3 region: CASSPRDRETFEQYF. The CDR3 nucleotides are TGTGCCAGCTCGCCCCGGGACAGGGAAACGTTCGAGCAGTACTTC.

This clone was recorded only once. The DNA for the CDR3 is TGTGCCAGTAGTTGGGACATCCAGGGGCTCGCCGATGAGCAGTTCTTC. Encoded protein: CASSWDIQGLADEQFF. The chain carries TRBV19 and TRBJ2-1; a weak D match, TRBD1 (6 bases). Germline assignment: CDR1 LNHDA and CDR2 SQIVND (reference sequence). The CDR3 has 16 residues. The V end lost 5 bases, the J end lost 8 bases, and 22 bases lay between the germline ends. The full variable domain, rest sourced from reference TRBV19 and TRBJ2-1, is DGGITQSPKYLFRKEGQNVTLSCEQNLNHDAMYWYRQDPGQGLRLIYYSQIVNDFQKGDIAEGYSVSREKKESFPLTVTSAQKNPTAFYLCASSWDIQGLADEQFFGPGTRLTVL.

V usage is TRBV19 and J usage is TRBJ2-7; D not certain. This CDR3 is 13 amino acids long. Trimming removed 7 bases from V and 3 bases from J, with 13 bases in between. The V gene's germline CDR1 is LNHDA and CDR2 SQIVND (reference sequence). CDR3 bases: TGTGCCAGTACGGTTTACCAAATCTACGAGCAGTACTTC. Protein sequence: CASTVYQIYEQYF.

Here the CDR3 reads CASGDSMNTEAFF. The CDR3 coding sequence is TGTGCCAGCGGTGATAGCATGAACACTGAAGCTTTCTTT. The chain couples TRBV28 to TRBJ1-1; D uncertain. CDR3 length equals 13 residues. The germline V and J ends were trimmed by 8 bases and 0 bases, with 10 bases remaining between them. Germline lookup yields CDR1 MDHEN and CDR2 SYDVKM.

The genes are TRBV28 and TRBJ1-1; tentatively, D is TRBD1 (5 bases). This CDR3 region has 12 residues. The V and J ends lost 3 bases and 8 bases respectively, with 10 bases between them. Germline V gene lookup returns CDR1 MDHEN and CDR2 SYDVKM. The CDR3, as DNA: TGTGCCAGCAGTTTCCTCCAGGGCGAAGCTTTCTTT. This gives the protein CASSFLQGEAFF.

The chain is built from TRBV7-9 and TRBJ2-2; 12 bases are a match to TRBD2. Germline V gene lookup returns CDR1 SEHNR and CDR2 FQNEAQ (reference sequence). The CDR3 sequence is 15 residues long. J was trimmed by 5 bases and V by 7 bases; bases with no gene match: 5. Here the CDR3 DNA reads TGTGCCAGCATCCCCGGACTAGCGGGAACCGGGGAGCTGTTTTTT. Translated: CASIPGLAGTGELFF.

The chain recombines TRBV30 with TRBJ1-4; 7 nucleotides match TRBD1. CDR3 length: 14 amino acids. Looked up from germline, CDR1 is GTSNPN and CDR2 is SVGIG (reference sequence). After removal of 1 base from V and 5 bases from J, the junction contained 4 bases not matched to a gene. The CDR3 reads CAWSGGQSNEKLFF. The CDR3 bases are TGTGCCTGGAGTGGGGGACAGTCAAATGAAAAACTGTTTTTT.

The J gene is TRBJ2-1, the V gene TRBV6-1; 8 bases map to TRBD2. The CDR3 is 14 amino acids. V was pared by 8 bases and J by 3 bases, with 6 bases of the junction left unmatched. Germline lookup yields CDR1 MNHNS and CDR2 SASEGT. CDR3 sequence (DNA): TGTGCCAGCGAACTAGCGGCCCGCTACAATGAGCAGTTCTTC. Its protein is CASELAARYNEQFF.

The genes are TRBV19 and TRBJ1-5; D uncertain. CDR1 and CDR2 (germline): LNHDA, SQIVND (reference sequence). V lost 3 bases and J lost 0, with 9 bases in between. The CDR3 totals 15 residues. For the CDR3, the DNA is TGTGCCAGTAGTATGAATAGGAATAGCAATCAGCCCCAGCATTTT. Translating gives CASSMNRNSNQPQHF.

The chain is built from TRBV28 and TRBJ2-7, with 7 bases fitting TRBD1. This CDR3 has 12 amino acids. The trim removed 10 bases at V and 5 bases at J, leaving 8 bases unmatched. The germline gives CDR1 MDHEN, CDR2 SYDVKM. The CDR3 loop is CATDLRGHEQYF. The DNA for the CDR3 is TGTGCCACCGACTTAAGGGGGCACGAGCAGTACTTC.

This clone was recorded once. The CDR3 DNA sequence: TGTGCCAGCTCACCACCTGCGGACGCGGGTGAAGCTTTCTTT. This codes for CASSPPADAGEAFF. This chain links TRBV18 with TRBJ1-1, with D unresolved. The CDR3 runs to 14 residues. CDR1 and CDR2 from the germline V gene are KGHSH and LQKENI. V was trimmed by 0 bases and J by 7 bases, leaving 12 bases between them.

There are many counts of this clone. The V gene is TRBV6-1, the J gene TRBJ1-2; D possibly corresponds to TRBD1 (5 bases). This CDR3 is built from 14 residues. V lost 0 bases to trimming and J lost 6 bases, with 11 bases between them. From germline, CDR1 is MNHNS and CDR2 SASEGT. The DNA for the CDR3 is TGTGCCAGCAGTGAAGCGAAGGGCAGGGATGGCTACACCTTC. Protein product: CASSEAKGRDGYTF.

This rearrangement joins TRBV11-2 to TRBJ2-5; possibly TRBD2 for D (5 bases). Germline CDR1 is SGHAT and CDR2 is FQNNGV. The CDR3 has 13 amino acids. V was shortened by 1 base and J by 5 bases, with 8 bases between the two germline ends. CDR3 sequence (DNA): TGTGCCAGCAGCTTAGCCGGGATCGAGACCCAGTACTTC. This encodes CASSLAGIETQYF.

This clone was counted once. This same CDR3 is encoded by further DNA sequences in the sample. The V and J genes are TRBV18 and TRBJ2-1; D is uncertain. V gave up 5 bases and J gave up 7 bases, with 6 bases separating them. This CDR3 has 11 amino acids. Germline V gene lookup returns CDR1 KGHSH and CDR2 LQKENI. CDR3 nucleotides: TGTGCCAGCTCAAACTATAATGAGCAGTTCTTC. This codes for CASSNYNEQFF.

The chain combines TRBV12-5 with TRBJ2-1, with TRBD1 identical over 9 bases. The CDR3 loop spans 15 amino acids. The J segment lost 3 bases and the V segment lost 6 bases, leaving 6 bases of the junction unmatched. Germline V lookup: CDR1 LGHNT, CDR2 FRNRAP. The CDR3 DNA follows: TGTGCTAGTGGGTTTGGACAGGGGAACTACAATGAGCAGTTCTTC. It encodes CASGFGQGNYNEQFF.